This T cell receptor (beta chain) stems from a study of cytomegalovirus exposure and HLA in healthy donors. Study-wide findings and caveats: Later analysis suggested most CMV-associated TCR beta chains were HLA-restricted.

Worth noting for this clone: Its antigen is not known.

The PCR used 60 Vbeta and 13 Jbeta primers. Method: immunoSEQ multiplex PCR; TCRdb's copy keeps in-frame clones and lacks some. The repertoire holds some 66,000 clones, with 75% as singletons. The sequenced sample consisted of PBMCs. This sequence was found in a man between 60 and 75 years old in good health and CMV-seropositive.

DNA for the CDR3: TGTGCCAGCAGTCCAGGGGTCTCCTACGAGCAGTACTTC. It yields the protein CASSPGVSYEQYF. This chain joins TRBV6-5 and TRBJ2-7, with D tentatively TRBD1 (6 bases). Trimming pared 5 bases from V and 0 bases from J, leaving 8 bases between. Germline V gene sequence: CDR1 MNHEY, CDR2 SVGAGI. The CDR3 has 13 amino acids.